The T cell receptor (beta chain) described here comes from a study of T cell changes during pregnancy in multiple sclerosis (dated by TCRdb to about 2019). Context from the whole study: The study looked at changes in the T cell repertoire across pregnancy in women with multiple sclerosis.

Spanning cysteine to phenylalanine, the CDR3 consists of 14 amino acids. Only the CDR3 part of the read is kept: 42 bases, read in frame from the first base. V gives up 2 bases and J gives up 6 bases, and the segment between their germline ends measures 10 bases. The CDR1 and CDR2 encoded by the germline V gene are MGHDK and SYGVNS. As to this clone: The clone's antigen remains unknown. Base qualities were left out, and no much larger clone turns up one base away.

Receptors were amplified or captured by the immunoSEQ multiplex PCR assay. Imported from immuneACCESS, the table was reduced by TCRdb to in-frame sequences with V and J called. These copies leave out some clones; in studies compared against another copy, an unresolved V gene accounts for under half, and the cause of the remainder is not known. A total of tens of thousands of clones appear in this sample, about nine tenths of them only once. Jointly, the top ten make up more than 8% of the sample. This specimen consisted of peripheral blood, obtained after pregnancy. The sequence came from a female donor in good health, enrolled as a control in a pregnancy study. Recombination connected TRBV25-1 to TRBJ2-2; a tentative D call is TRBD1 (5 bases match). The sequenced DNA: TGTGCCAGCAGTGAACTAGGGGTGCCCGGGGAGCTGTTTTTT. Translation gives CASSELGVPGELFF.